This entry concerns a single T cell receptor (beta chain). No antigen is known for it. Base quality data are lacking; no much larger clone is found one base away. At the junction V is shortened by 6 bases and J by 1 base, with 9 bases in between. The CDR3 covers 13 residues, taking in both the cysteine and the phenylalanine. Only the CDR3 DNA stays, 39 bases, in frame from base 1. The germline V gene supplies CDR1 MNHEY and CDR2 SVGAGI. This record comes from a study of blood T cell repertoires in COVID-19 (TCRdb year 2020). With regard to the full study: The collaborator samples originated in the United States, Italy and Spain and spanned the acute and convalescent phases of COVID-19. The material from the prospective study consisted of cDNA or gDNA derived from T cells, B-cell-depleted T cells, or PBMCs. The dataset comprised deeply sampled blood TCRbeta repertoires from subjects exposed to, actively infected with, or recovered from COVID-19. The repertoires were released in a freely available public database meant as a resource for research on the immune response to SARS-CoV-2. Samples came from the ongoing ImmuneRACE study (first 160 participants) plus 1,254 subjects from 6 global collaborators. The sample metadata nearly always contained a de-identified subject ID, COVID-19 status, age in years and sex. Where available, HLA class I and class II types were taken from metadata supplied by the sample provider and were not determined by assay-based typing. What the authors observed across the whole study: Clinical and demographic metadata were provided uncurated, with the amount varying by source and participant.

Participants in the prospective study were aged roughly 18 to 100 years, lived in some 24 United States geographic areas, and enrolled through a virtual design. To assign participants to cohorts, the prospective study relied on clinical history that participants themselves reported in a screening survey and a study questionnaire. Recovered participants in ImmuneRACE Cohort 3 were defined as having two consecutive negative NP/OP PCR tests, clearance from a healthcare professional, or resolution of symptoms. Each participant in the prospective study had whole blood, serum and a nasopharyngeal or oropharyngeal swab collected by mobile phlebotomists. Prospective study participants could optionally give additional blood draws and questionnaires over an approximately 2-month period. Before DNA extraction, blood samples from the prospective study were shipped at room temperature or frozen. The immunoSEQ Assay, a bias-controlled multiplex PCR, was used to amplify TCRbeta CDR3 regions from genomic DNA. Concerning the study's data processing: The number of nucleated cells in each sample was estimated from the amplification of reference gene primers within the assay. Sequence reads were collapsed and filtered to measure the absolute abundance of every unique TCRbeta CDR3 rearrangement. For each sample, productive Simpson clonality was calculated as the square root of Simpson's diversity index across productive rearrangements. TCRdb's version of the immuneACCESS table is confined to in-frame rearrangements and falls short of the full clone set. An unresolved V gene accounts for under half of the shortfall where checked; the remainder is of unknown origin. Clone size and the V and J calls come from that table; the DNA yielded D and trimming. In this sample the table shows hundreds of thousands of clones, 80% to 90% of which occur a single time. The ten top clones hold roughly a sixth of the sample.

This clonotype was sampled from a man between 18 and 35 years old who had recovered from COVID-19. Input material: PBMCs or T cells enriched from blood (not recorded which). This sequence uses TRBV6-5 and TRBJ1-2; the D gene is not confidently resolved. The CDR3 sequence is CASRGGLNYGYTF. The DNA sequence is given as TGTGCCAGCAGAGGCGGGCTTAACTATGGCTACACCTTC.